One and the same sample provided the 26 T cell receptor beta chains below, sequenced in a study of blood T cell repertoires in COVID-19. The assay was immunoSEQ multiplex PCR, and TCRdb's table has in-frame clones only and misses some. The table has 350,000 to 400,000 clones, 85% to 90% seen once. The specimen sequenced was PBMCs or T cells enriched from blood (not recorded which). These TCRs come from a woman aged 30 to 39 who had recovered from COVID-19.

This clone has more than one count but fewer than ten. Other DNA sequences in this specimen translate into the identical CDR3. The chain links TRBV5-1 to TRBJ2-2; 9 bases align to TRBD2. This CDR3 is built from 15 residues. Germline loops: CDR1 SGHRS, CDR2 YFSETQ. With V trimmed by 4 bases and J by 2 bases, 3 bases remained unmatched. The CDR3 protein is CASSPGLANTGELFF. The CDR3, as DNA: TGCGCCAGCAGCCCGGGACTAGCAAACACCGGGGAGCTGTTTTTT.

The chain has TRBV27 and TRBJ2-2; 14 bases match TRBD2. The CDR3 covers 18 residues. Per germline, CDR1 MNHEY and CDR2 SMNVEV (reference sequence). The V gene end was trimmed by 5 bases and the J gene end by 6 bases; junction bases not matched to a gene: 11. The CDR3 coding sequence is TGTGCCAGCAGTCAATCGGGACTAGCGGGAGTCTGGGCCGGGGAGCTGTTTTTT. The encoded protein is CASSQSGLAGVWAGELFF.

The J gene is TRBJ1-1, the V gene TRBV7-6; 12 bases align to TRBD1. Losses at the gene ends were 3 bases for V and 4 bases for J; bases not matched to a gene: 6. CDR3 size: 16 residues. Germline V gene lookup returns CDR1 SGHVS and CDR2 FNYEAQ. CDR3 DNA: TGTGCCAGCAGCTTTGGAGTGGGACAGGGGGCCACTGAAGCTTTCTTT. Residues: CASSFGVGQGATEAFF.

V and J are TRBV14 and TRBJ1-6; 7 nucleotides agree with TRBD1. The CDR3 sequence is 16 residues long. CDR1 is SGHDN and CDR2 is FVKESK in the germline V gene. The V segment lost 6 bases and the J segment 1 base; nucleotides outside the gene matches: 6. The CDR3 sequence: CASSRTGASYNSPLHF. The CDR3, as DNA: TGTGCCAGCAGTCGTACAGGGGCTTCCTATAATTCACCCCTCCACTTT.

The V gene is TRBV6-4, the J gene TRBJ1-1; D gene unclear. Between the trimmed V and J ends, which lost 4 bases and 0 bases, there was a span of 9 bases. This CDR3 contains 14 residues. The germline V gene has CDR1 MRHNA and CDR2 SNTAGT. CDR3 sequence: CASSVLKMNTEAFF. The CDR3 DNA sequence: TGTGCCAGCAGTGTTTTAAAAATGAACACTGAAGCTTTCTTT.

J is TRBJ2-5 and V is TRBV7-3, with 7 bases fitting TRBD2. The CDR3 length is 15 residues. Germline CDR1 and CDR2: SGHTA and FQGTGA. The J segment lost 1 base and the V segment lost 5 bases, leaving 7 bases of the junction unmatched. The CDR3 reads CASSAGGLPQETQYF. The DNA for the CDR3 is TGTGCCAGCAGCGCCGGGGGACTACCCCAAGAGACCCAGTACTTC. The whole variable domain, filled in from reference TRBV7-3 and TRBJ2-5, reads GAGVSQTPSNKVTEKGKYVELRCDPISGHTALYWYRQSLGQGPEFLIYFQGTGAADDSGLPNDRFFAVRPEGSVSTLKIQRTERGDSAVYLCASSAGGLPQETQYFGPGTRLLVL.

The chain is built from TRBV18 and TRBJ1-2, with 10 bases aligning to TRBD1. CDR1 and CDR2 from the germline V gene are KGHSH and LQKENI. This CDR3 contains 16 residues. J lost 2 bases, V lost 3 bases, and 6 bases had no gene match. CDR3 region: CASSPPGTGANYGYTF. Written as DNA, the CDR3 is TGTGCCAGCTCACCTCCCGGGACAGGGGCCAACTATGGCTACACCTTC.

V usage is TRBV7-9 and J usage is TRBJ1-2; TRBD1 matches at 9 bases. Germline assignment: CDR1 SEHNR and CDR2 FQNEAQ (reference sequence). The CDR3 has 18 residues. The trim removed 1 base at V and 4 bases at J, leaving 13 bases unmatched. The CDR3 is CASSLDRRTGDVFYGYTF. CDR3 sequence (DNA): TGTGCCAGCAGCTTAGATAGGCGGACAGGGGATGTGTTCTATGGCTACACCTTC.

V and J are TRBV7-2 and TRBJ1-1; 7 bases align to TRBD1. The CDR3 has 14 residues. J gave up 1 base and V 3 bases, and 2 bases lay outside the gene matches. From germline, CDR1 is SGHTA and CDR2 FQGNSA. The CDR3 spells CASSFGQANTEAFF. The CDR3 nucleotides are TGTGCCAGCAGCTTTGGACAGGCGAACACTGAAGCTTTCTTT.

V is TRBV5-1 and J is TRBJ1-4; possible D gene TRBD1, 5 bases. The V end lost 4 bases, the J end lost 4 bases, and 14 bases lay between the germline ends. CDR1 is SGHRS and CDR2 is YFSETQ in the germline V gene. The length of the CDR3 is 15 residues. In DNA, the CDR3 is TGCGCCAGCAGCCCCTTCGCGGGGGGTAATGAAAAACTGTTTTTT. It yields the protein CASSPFAGGNEKLFF.

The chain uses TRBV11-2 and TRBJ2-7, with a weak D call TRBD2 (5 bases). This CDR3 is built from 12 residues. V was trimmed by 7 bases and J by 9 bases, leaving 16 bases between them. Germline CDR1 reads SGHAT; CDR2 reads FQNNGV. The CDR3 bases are TGTGCCAGCACCTCGACTCTAGCTACGCAGTACTTC. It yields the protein CASTSTLATQYF.

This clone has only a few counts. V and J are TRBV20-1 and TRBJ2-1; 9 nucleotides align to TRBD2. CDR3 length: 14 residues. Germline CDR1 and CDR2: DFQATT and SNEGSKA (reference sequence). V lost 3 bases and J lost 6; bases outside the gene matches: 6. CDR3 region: CSASRGGAANEQFF. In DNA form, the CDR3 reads TGCAGTGCTAGTCGCGGGGGGGCCGCCAATGAGCAGTTCTTC.

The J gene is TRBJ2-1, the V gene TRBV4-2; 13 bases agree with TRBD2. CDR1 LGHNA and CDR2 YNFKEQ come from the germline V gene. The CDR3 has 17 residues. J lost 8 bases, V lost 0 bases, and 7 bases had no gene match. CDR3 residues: CASSQDGTSGANDEQFF. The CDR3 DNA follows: TGTGCCAGCAGCCAAGACGGGACTAGCGGGGCCAATGATGAGCAGTTCTTC.

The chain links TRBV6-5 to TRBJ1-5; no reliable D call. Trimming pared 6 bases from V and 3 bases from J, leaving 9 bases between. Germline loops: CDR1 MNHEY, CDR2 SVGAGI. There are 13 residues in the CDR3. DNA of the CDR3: TGTGCCAGCAGGACCGGGATCAATCAGCCCCAGCATTTT. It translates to CASRTGINQPQHF.

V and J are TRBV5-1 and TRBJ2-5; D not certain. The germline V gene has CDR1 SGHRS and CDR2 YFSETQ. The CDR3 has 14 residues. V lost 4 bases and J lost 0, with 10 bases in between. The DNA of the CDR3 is TGCGCCAGCAGCCCCTCCTCGTACCAAGAGACCCAGTACTTC. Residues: CASSPSSYQETQYF.

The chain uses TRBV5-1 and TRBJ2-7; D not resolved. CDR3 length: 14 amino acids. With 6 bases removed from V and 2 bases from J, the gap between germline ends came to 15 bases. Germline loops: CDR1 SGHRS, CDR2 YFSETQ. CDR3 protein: CASNIDAIPYEQYF. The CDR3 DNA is TGCGCCAGCAACATTGATGCAATCCCCTACGAGCAGTACTTC.

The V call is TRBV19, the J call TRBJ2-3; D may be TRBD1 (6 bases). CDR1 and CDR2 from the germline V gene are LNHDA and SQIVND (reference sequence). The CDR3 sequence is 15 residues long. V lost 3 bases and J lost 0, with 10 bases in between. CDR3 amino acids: CASSIGGWSTDTQYF. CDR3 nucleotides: TGTGCCAGTAGTATTGGGGGCTGGAGCACAGATACGCAGTATTTT. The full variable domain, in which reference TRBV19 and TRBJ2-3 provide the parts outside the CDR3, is DGGITQSPKYLFRKEGQNVTLSCEQNLNHDAMYWYRQDPGQGLRLIYYSQIVNDFQKGDIAEGYSVSREKKESFPLTVTSAQKNPTAFYLCASSIGGWSTDTQYFGPGTRLTVL.

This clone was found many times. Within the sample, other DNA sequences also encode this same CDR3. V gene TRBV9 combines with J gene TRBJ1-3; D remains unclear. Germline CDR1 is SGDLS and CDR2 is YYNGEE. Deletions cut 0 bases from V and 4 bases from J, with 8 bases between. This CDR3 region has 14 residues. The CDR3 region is CASSVGGPGNTIYF. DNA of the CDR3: TGTGCCAGCAGCGTAGGAGGGCCCGGAAACACCATATATTTT.

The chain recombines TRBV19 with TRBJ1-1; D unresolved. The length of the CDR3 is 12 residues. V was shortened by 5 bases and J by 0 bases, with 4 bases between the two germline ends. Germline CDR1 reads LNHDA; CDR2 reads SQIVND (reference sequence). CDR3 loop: CASSFVNTEAFF. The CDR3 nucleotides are TGTGCCAGTAGTTTCGTGAACACTGAAGCTTTCTTT.

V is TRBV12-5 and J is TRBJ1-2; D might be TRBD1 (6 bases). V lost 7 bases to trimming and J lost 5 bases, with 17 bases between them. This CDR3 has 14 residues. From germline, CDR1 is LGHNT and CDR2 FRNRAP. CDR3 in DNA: TGTGCTAGTGCCCTGACGGGACAAACTTATGGCTACACCTTC. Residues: CASALTGQTYGYTF.

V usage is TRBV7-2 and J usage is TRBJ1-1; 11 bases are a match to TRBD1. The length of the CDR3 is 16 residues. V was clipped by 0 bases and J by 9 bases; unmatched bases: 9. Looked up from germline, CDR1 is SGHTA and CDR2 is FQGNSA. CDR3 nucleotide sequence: TGTGCCAGCAGCTTAGCGGGTTACCGGGACAGGGGGAAAGCTTTCTTT. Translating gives CASSLAGYRDRGKAFF.

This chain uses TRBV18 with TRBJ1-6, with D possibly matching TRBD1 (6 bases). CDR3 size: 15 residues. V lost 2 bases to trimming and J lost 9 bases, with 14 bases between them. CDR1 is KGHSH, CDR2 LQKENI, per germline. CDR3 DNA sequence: TGTGCCAGCTCACCAGGGAGGGGGGTTGTTTCACCCCTCCACTTT. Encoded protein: CASSPGRGVVSPLHF.

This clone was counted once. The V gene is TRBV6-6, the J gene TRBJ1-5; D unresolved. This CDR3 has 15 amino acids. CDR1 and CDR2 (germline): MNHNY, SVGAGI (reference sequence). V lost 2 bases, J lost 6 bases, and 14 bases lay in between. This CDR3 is CASSYTEGPSQPQHF. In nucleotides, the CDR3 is TGTGCCAGCAGTTACACGGAGGGCCCCAGTCAGCCCCAGCATTTT.

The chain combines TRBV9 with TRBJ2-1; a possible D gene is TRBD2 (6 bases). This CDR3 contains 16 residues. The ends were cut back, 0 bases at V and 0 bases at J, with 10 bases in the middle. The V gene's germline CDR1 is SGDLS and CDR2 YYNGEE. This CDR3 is CASSVAWGDSYNEQFF. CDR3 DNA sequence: TGTGCCAGCAGCGTAGCTTGGGGGGACTCCTACAATGAGCAGTTCTTC.

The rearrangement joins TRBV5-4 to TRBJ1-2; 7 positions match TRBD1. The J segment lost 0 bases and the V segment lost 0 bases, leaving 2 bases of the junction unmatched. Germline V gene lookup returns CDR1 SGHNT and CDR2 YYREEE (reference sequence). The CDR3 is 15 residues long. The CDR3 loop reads CASSLDGTANYGYTF. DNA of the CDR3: TGTGCCAGCAGCTTGGATGGGACAGCTAACTATGGCTACACCTTC.

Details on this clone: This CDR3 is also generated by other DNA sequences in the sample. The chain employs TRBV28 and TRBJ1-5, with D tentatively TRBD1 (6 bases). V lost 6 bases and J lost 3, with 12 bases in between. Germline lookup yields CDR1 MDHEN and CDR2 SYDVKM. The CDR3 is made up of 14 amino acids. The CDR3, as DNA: TGTGCCAGCAGCCCGGGACAAACCAATCAGCCCCAGCATTTT. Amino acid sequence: CASSPGQTNQPQHF. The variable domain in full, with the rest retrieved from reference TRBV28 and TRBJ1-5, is DVKVTQSSRYLVKRTGEKVFLECVQDMDHENMFWYRQDPGLGLRLIYFSYDVKMKEKGDIPEGYSVSREKKERFSLILESASTNQTSMYLCASSPGQTNQPQHFGDGTRLSIL.